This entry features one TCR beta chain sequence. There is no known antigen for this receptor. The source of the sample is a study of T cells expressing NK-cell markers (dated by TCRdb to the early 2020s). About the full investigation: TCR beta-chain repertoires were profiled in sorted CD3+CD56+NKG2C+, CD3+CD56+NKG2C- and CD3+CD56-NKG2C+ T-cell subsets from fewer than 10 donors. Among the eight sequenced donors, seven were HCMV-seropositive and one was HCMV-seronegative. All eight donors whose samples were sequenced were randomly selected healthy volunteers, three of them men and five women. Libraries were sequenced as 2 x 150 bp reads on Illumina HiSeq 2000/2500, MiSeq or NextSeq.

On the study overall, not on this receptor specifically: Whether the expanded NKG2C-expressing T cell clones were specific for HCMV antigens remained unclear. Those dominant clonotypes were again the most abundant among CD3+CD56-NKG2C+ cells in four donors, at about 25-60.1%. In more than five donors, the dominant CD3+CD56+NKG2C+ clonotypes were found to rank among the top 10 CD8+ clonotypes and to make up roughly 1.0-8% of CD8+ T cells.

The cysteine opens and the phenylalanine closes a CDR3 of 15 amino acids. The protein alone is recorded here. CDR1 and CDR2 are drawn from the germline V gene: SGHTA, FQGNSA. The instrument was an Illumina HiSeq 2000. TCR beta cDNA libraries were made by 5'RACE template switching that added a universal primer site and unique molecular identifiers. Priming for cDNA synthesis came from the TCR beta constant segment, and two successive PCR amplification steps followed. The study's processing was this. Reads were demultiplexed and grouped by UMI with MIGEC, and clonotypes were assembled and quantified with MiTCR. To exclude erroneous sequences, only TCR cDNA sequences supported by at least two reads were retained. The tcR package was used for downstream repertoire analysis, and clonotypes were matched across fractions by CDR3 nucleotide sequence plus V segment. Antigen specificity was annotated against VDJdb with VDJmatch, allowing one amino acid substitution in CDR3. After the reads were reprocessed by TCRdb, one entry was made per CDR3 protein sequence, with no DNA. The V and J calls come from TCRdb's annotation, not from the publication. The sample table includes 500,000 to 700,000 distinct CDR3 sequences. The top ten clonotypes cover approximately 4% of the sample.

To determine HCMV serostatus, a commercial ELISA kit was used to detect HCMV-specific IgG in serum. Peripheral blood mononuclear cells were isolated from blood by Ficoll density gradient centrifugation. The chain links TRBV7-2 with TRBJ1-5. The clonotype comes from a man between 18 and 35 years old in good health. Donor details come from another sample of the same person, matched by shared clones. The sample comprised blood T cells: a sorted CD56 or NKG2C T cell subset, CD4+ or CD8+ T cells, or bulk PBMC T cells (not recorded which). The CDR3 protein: CASSLSIGGNQPQHF.